The 2 T cell receptor beta chains listed next were all sequenced from one sample in a study of a mutant IDH1 vaccine in newly diagnosed glioma. Some clones are missing from TCRdb's copy, which holds only in-frame ones; the method was immunoSEQ multiplex PCR. The sample records approximately 61,000 clones, around 81% being singletons. No antigen has been identified for these receptors. Time point reported: week 35, safety follow-up. It was 300 ug of mutant IDH1 20-mer peptide that made up each vaccine dose, given with topical imiquimod. Here the sequenced sample was PBMCs, taken from a glioma patient whose treatment included an IDH1 peptide vaccine. These TCRs come from a man in his forties with glioma.

CDR3 sequence reads: CASSLAGRVKPGGYTF. The CDR3 DNA sequence: TGCGCCAGCAGCTTGGCCGGGCGAGTGAAGCCGGGAGGCTACACCTTC. The rearrangement uses TRBV5-1 and TRBJ1-2, with unresolved D. The CDR3 contains 16 residues. Germline V lookup: CDR1 SGHRS, CDR2 YFSETQ. V was trimmed by 0 bases and J by 8 bases, leaving 20 bases between them. The whole variable domain, filled in from reference TRBV5-1 and TRBJ1-2, reads KAGVTQTPRYLIKTRGQQVTLSCSPISGHRSVSWYQQTPGQGLQFLFEYFSETQRNKGNFPGRFSGRQFSNSRSEMNVSTLELGDSALYLCASSLAGRVKPGGYTFGSGTRLTVV.

The chain couples TRBV21-1 to TRBJ1-2. TRBV21-1 is listed as a pseudogene. This CDR3 comprises 16 residues. The CDR3 loop reads CASSGNNGGLSYGYTF. The CDR3 DNA sequence: TGTGCCAGCAGCGGTAATAATGGGGGGCTGTCCTATGGCTACACCTTC.